In its sample, the clone carrying this T cell receptor (beta chain) was seen once. Antigen specificity is unknown. CDR1 is KGHSH, CDR2 LQKENI, per germline. The CDR3 runs to 15 residues. Trimming cost V 0 bases and J 2 bases, with 9 bases left between them. Clones were sequenced by immunoSEQ multiplex PCR, and TCRdb holds only the in-frame ones, with some missing. The sample consists of around 160,000 clones, about 90% of them appearing once. The data stem from a study of T cell responses to AZD1222 COVID-19 vaccine. Regarding the study as a whole: In all cases, repertoires were sampled only after the peak T cell response. Spike as a whole was targeted by vaccine-associated CD4 TCRs, dominant at 160-218 and 743-854. The study found Spike-specific TCR breadth and depth rose after two AZD1222 doses.

V is TRBV18 and J is TRBJ2-3; tentatively, D is TRBD1 or TRBD2 (5 bases each). This specimen was peripheral blood, taken on day 0 of AZD1222 vaccination. The TCR originated in an adult in good health. The CDR3 DNA follows: TGTGCCAGCTCACCACCCGAGGGGCTCACAGATACGCAGTATTTT. It codes for CASSPPEGLTDTQYF.